This TCR beta chain was sequenced during a study of OX40 agonist ivuxolimab in advanced cancers. Study as a whole: Across the patients, intravenous ivuxolimab was delivered every 2 weeks at 0.01 to 10 mg/kg. Patients with hepatocellular carcinoma, melanoma, renal cell or head and neck cancer made up the dose-escalation patients.

This CDR3 comprises 16 residues. The germline V gene has CDR1 SGHAT and CDR2 FQNNGV. Trimming left V 4 bases short and J 1 base short, with 17 bases between. Repertoires were generated with immunoSEQ multiplex PCR, while TCRdb's copy carries only in-frame clones and drops some. The sample lists around 70,000 clones; approximately 82% were seen once. The clonotype was recovered from an adult with an advanced solid tumor such as melanoma, head and neck, liver or kidney cancer. The chain uses TRBV11-2 and TRBJ2-7, with D unclear. Sequenced here: CD4+ or CD8+ T cells sorted from blood, sampled in a trial of the OX40 agonist ivuxolimab. As DNA, the CDR3 is TGTGCCAGCAGCTCCCGACCCCTGGGGAAGTCCTACGAGCAGTACTTC. This translates into CASSSRPLGKSYEQYF.